This T cell receptor (beta chain) was identified in a study of cytomegalovirus exposure and HLA in healthy donors. Study-level results: Later on, an analysis tied over 15,000 TCR beta sequences to HLA alleles at 0.05 false discovery rate.

V shed 3 bases and J shed 1 base, with 8 bases lying between them. The CDR3 is 15 amino acids. Germline CDR1 and CDR2: SGHNT and YYREEE (reference sequence). PCR amplification relied on 60 Vbeta primers (plus 13 Jbeta primers). Clones were read by immunoSEQ multiplex PCR, and TCRdb kept only the in-frame ones, dropping some. In the table there are some 130,000 clones, around nine tenths of which are singletons. As for this clone: What it binds is not known.

Each of the donors was a healthy bone marrow donor. Input material: PBMCs. The sequence derives from a woman aged 25 to 39 in good health and CMV-seronegative. The chain is built from TRBV5-4 and TRBJ2-6, with D hard to call. CDR3 in amino acids: CASSSSGSGANVLTF. Here the CDR3 DNA reads TGTGCCAGCAGCTCTTCCGGGTCTGGGGCCAACGTCCTGACTTTC. Full variable domain (missing parts from reference TRBV5-4 and TRBJ2-6): ETGVTQSPTHLIKTRGQQVTLRCSSQSGHNTVSWYQQALGQGPQFIFQYYREEENGRGNFPPRFSGLQFPNYSSELNVNALELDDSALYLCASSSSGSGANVLTFGAGSRLTVL.